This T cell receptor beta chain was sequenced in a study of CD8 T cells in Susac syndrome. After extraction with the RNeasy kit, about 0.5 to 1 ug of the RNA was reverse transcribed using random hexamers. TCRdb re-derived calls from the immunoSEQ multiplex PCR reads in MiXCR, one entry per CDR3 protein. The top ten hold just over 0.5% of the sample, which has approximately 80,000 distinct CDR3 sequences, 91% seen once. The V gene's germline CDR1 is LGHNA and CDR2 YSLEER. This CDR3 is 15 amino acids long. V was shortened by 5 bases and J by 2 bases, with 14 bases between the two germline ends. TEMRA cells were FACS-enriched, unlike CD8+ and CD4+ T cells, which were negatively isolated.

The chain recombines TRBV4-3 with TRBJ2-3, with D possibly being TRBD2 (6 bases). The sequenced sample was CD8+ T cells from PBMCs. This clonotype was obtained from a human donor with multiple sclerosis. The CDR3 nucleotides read TGCGCCAGCAGCGCCCGGGACTTCTACACAGATACGCAGTATTTT. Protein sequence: CASSARDFYTDTQYF.